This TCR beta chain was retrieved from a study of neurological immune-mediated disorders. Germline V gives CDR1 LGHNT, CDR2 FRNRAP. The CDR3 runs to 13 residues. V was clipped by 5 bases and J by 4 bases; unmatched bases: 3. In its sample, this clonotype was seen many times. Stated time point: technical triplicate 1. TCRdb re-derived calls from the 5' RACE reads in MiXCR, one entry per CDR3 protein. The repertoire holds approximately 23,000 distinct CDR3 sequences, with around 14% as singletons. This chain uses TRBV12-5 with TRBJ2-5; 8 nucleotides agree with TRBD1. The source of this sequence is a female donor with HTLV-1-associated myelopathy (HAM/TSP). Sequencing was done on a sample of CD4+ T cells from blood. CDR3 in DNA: TGTGCTAGTGGTGTAGACAGGGGAGAGACCCAGTACTTC. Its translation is CASGVDRGETQYF.